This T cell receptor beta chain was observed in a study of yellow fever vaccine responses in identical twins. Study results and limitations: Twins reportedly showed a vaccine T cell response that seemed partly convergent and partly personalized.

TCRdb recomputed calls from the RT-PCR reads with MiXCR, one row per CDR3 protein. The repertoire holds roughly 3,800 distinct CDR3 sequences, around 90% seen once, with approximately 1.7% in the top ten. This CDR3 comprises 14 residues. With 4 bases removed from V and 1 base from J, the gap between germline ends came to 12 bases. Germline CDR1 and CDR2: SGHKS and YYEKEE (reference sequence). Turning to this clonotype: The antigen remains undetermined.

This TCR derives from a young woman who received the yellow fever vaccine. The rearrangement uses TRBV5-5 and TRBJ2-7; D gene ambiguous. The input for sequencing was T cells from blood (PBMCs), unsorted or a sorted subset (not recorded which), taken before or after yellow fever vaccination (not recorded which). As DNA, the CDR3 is TGTGCCAGCAGCCTGGGAACAGCTTCCTACGAGCAGTACTTC. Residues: CASSLGTASYEQYF.